This TCR beta chain was identified in a study of T cell responses to AZD1222 COVID-19 vaccine. Study-level points and caveats: Along spike, vaccine-associated CD4 TCRs were found throughout, with dominance at 160-218 and 743-854. Baseline serology detected seropositivity in only 5 or 6 AZD1222 recipients. The peak T cell response came first, and repertoires were sampled only after it.

Worth noting for this clone: Its antigen is currently unknown.

Germline assignment: CDR1 SGHTA and CDR2 FQGNSA. The V and J ends lost 4 bases and 5 bases respectively, with 12 bases between them. The CDR3 extends over 14 amino acids. The assay was immunoSEQ multiplex PCR, and TCRdb's table has in-frame clones only and misses some. The table records 65,000 to 80,000 clones, about four fifths of them present only once. Sequenced here: peripheral blood, sampled 28 days after the second AZD1222 dose. This TCR was sampled from an adult who received the AZD1222 COVID-19 vaccine. The rearrangement uses TRBV7-2 and TRBJ2-1; no firm D call. For the CDR3, the DNA is TGTGCCAGCAGCTCCTATCTAAAACACAATGAGCAGTTCTTC. Protein: CASSSYLKHNEQFF.